This T cell receptor beta chain was found in a study of OX40 agonist ivuxolimab in advanced cancers. The CDR3 runs to 15 residues. Germline CDR1 is LNHDA and CDR2 is SQIVND (reference sequence). The V gene end was trimmed by 5 bases and the J gene end by 8 bases; junction bases not matched to a gene: 8. TCRdb's table, derived via immunoSEQ multiplex PCR, lists solely in-frame clones and lacks some. The sample shows over 40,000 clones, around 82% of them seen only once. V is TRBV19 and J is TRBJ1-6, with 8 bases matching TRBD1. The clonotype was recovered from an adult with an advanced solid tumor such as melanoma, head and neck, liver or kidney cancer. The sample was CD4+ or CD8+ T cells sorted from blood, taken in a trial of the OX40 agonist ivuxolimab. CDR3 sequence: CASSAEQGGYSPLHF. The CDR3 DNA sequence: TGTGCCAGTAGTGCGGAACAGGGGGGTTATTCACCCCTCCACTTT. The whole variable domain, remainder taken from reference TRBV19 and TRBJ1-6, is DGGITQSPKYLFRKEGQNVTLSCEQNLNHDAMYWYRQDPGQGLRLIYYSQIVNDFQKGDIAEGYSVSREKKESFPLTVTSAQKNPTAFYLCASSAEQGGYSPLHFGNGTRLTVT.